This section outlines one TCR beta chain sequence together with its context. This CDR3 is 14 amino acids long. CDR1 and CDR2 from the germline V gene are LGHDT and YNNKEL (reference sequence). Trimming removed 3 bases at V and 6 bases at J, with 14 bases between. The data were obtained in a study of blood T cell repertoires in COVID-19. Overall study: COVID-19 samples, acute and convalescent, were from the United States, Italy and Spain. Sources were T cells, B-cell-depleted T cells, or PBMCs; the material itself was cDNA or gDNA.

Authors' analysis steps: Estimation of nucleated cell counts was performed using reference gene primer amplification. Profiled with immunoSEQ multiplex PCR; TCRdb holds only in-frame clones, not every one. That table supplies the V and J calls and clone size; D and trimming were determined from the DNA. The table has more than 95,000 clones, over 75% seen once. V gene TRBV3-1 (or the pseudogene TRBV3-2) combines with J gene TRBJ1-1; weak D call: TRBD1 (5 bases). The sequence derives from a man in his forties or fifties with acute or convalescent COVID-19. Sequencing used peripheral blood. DNA of the CDR3: TGTGCCAGCAGCCAGGCCGGGACGGGGGCTGAAGCTTTCTTT. It translates to CASSQAGTGAEAFF.